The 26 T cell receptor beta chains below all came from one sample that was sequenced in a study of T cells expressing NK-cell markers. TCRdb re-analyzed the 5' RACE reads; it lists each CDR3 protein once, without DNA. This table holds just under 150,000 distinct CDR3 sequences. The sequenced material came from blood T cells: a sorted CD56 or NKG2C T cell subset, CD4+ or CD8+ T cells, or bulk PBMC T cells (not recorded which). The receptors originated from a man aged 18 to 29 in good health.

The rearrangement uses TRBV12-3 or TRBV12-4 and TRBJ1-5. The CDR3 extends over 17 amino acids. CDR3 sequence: CASSLGTNPYSNQPQHF.

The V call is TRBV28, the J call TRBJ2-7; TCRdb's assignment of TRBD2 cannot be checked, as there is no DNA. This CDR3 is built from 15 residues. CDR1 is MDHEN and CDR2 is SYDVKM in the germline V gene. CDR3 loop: CASSSLAGEEYEQYF.

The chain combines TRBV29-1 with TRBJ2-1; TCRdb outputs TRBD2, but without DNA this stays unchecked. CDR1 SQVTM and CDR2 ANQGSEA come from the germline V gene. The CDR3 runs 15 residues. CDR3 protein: CSVEERLAVYNEQFF.

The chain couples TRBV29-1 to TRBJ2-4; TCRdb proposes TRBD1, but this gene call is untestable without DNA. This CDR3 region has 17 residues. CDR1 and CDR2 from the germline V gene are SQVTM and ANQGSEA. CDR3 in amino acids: CSVEGYREAGDKNIQYF.

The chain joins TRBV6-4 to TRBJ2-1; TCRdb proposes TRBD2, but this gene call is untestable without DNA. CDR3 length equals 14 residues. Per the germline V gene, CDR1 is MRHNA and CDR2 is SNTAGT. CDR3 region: CASSDKGLAHEQFF.

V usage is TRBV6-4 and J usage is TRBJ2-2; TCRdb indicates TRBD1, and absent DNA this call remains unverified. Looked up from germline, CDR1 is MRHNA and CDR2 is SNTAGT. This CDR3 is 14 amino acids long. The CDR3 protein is CASSDGQNTGELFF.

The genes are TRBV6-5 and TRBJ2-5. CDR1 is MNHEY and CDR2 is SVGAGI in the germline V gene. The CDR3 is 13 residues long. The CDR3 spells CASSYSREETQYF.

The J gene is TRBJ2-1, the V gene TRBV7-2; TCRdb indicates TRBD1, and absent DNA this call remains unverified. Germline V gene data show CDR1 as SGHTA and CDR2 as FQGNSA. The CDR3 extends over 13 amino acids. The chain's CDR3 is CASSHIGEGEQFF. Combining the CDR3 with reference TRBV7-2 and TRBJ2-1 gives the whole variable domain GAGVSQSPSNKVTEKGKDVELRCDPISGHTALYWYRQSLGQGLEFLIYFQGNSAPDKSGLPSDRFSAERTGGSVSTLTIQRTQQEDSAVYLCASSHIGEGEQFFGPGTRLTVL.

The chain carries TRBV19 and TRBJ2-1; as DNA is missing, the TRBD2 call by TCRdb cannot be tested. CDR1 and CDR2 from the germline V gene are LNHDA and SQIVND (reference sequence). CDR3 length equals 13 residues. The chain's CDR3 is CASSGRIDNEQFF. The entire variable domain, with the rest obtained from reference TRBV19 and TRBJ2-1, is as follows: DGGITQSPKYLFRKEGQNVTLSCEQNLNHDAMYWYRQDPGQGLRLIYYSQIVNDFQKGDIAEGYSVSREKKESFPLTVTSAQKNPTAFYLCASSGRIDNEQFFGPGTRLTVL.

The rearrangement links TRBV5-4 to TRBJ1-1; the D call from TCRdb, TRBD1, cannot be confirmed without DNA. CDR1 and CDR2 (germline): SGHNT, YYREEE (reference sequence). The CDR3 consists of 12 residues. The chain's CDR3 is CASTGMDTEAFF. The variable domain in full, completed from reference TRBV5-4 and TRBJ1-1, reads ETGVTQSPTHLIKTRGQQVTLRCSSQSGHNTVSWYQQALGQGPQFIFQYYREEENGRGNFPPRFSGLQFPNYSSELNVNALELDDSALYLCASTGMDTEAFFGQGTRLTVV.

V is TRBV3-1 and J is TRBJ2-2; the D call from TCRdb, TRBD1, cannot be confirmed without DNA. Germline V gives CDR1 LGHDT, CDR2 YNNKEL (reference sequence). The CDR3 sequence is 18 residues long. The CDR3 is CASSQELGTGLVTGELFF. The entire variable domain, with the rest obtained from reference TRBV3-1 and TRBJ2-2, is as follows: DTAVSQTPKYLVTQMGNDKSIKCEQNLGHDTMYWYKQDSKKFLKIMFSYNNKELIINETVPNRFSPKSPDKAHLNLHINSLELGDSAVYFCASSQELGTGLVTGELFFGEGSRLTVL.

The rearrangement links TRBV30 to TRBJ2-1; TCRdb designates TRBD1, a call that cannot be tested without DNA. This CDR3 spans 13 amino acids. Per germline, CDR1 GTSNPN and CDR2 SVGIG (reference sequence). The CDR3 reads CAWRTASLNEQFF.

Here the CDR3 reads CASSPTSGTRGELFF. The V gene is TRBV7-2, the J gene TRBJ2-2; no DNA is available, so the TRBD2 call from TCRdb remains unchecked. Germline assignment: CDR1 SGHTA and CDR2 FQGNSA. CDR3 length: 15 amino acids.

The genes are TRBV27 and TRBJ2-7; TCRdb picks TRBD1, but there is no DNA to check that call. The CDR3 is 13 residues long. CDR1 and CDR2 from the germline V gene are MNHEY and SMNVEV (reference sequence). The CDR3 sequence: CASSLDRVHEQYF.

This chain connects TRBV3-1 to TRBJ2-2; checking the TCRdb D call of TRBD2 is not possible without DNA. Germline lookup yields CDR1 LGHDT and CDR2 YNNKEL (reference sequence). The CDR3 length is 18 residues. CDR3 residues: CASSSITATSGIDGELFF.

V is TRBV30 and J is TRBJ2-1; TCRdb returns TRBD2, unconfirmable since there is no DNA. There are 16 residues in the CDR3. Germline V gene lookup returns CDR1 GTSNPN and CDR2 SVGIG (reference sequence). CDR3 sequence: CAWSAILAGGANEQFF.

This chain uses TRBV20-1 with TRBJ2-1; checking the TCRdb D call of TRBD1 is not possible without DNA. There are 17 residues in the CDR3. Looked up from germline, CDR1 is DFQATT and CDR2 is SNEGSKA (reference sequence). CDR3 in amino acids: CSARDTVAGREYNEQFF.

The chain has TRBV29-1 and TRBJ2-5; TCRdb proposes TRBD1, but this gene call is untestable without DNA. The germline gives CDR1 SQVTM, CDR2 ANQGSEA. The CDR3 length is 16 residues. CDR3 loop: CSVELNVGAQKETQYF.

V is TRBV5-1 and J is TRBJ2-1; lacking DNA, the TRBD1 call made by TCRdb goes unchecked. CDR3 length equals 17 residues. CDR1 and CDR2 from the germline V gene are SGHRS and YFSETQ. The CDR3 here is CASSLGTRDREYNEQFF. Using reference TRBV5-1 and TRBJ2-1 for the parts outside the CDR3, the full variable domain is KAGVTQTPRYLIKTRGQQVTLSCSPISGHRSVSWYQQTPGQGLQFLFEYFSETQRNKGNFPGRFSGRQFSNSRSEMNVSTLELGDSALYLCASSLGTRDREYNEQFFGPGTRLTVL.

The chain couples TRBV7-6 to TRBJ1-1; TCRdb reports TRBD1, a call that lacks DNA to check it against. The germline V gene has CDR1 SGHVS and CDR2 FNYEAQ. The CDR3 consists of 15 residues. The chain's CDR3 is CASSLAGQGFTEAFF.

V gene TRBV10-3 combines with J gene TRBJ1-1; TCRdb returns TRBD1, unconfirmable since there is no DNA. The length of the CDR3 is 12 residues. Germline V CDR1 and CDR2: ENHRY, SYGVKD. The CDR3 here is CATQRDNTEAFF.

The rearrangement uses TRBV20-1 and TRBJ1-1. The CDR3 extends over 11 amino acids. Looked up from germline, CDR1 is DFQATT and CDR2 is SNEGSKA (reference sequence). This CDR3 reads CSARGGAEAFF.

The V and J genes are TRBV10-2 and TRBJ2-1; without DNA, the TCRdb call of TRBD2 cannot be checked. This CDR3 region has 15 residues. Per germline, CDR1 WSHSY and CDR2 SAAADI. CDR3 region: CASSDFGLADNEQFF.

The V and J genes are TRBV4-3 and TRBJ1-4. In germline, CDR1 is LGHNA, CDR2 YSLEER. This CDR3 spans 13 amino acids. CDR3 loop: CASSQEEDEKLFF.

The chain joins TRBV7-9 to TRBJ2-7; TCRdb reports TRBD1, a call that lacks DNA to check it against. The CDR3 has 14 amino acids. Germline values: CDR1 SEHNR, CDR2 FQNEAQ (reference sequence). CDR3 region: CASSLQGAAYEQYF.

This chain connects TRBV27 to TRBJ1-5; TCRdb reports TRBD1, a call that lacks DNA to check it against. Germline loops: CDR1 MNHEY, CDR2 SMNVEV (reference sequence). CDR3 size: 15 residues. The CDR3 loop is CASSLRGIRNQPQHF.